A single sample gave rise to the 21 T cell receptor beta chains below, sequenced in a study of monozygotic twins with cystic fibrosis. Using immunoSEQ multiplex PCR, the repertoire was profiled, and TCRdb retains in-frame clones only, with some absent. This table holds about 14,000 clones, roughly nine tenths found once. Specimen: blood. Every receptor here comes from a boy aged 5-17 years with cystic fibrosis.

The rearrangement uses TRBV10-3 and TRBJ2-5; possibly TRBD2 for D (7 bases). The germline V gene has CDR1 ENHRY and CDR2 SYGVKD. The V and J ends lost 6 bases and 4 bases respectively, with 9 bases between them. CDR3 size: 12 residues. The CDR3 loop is CAISGGRETQYF. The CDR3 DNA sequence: TGTGCCATCAGCGGGGGGCGAGAGACCCAGTACTTC.

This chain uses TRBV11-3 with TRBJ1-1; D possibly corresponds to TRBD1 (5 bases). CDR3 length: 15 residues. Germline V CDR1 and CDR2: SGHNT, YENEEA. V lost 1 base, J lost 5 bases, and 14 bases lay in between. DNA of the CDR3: TGTGCCAGCAGCTTAGGAGGGGATATGGAGACTGAAGCTTTCTTT. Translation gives CASSLGGDMETEAFF.

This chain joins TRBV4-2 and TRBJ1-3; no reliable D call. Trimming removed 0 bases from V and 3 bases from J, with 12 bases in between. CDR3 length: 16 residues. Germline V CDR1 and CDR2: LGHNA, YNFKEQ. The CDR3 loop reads CASSQDLKVRGNTIYF. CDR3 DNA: TGTGCCAGCAGCCAAGATCTGAAGGTCCGTGGAAACACCATATATTTT.

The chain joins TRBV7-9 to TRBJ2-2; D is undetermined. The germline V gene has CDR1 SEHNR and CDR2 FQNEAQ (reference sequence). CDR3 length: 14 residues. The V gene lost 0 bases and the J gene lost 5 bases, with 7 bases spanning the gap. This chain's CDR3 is CASSLAAATGELFF. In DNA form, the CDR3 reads TGTGCCAGCAGCTTAGCCGCAGCAACCGGGGAGCTGTTTTTT.

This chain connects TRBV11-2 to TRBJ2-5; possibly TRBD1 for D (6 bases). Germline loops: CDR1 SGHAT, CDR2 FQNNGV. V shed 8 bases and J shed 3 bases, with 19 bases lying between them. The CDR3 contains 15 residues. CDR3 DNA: TGTGCCAGCTCTTACGGGAAACAGGGAAAAGAGACCCAGTACTTC. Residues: CASSYGKQGKETQYF.

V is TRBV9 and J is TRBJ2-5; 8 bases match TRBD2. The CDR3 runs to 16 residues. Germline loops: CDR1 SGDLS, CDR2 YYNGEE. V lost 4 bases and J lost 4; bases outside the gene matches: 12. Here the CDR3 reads CASSFSGSLVGETQYF. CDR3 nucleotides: TGTGCCAGCAGCTTCAGCGGGAGTTTAGTCGGAGAGACCCAGTACTTC.

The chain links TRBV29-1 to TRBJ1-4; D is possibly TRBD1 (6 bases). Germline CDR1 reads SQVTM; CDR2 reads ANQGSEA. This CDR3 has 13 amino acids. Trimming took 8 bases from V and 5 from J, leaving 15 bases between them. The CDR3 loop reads CSFRTGLNEKLFF. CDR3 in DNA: TGCAGCTTCAGAACAGGGCTGAATGAAAAACTGTTTTTT.

The CDR3 coding sequence is TGTGCCAGCTCACCACGGGCTAGCGGGGGCACAGATACGCAGTATTTT. This codes for CASSPRASGGTDTQYF. This sequence joins TRBV18 and TRBJ2-3, with 9 bases lining up with TRBD2. This CDR3 has 16 amino acids. Trimming cost V 1 base and J 1 base; bases outside gene matches: 3. Germline values: CDR1 KGHSH, CDR2 LQKENI.

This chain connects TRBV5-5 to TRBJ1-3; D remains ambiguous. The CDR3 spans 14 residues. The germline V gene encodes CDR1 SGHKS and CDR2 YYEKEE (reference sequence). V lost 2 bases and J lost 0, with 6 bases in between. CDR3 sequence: CASSLWDSGNTIYF. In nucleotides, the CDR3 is TGTGCCAGCAGCTTATGGGACTCTGGAAACACCATATATTTT.

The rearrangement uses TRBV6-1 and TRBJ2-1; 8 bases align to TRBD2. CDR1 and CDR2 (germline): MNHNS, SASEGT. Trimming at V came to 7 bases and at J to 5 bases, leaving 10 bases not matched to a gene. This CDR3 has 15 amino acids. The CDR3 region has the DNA TGTGCCAGCACCGAAGGTGGGACTAGAAACAATGAGCAGTTCTTC. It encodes CASTEGGTRNNEQFF.

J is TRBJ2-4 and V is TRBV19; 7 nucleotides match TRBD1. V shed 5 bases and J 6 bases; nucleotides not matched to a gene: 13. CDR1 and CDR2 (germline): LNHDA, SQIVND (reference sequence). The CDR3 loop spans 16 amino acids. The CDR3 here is CASSVRVGQPGNIQYF. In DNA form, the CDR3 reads TGTGCCAGTAGTGTCCGTGTGGGACAGCCGGGAAACATTCAGTACTTC.

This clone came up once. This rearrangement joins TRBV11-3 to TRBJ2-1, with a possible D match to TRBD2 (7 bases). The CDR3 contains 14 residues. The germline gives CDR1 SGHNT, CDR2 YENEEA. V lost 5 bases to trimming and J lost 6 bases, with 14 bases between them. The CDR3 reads CASSPPGGPNEQFF. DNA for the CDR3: TGTGCCAGCAGCCCGCCCGGGGGGCCCAATGAGCAGTTCTTC.

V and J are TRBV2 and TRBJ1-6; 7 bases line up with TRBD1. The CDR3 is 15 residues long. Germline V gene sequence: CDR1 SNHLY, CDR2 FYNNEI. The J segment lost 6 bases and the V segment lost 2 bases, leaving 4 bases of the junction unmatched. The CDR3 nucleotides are TGTGCCAGCAGTGAATATAACAGGGGTAATTCACCCCTCCACTTT. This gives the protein CASSEYNRGNSPLHF.

The CDR3 protein is CAITRGGPYNEQFF. CDR3 in DNA: TGTGCCATCACCCGGGGGGGCCCCTACAATGAGCAGTTCTTC. The V gene is TRBV10-3, the J gene TRBJ2-1; 8 bases are shared with TRBD2. CDR3 length: 14 amino acids. Germline lookup yields CDR1 ENHRY and CDR2 SYGVKD. The V and J ends lost 7 bases and 2 bases, in that order; junction bases with no gene match: 4.

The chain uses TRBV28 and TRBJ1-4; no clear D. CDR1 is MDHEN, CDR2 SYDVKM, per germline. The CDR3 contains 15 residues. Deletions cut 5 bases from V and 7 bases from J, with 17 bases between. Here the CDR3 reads CASSPVRFLTEKLFF. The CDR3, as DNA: TGTGCCAGCAGTCCCGTGCGGTTTTTGACTGAAAAACTGTTTTTT.

CDR3 sequence: CASSFGVNQPQHF. CDR3 DNA: TGTGCCAGCAGCTTTGGGGTTAATCAGCCCCAGCATTTT. This chain links TRBV5-4 with TRBJ1-5, with D uncertain. Trimming removed 2 bases from V and 4 bases from J, with 7 bases in between. Germline V lookup: CDR1 SGHNT, CDR2 YYREEE (reference sequence). The CDR3 sequence is 13 residues long.

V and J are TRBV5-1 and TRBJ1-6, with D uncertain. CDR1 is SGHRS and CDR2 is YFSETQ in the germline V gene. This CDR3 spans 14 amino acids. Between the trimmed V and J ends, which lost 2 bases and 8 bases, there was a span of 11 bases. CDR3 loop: CASSFGSQDSPLHF. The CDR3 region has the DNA TGCGCCAGCAGCTTCGGTTCCCAGGATTCACCCCTCCACTTT.

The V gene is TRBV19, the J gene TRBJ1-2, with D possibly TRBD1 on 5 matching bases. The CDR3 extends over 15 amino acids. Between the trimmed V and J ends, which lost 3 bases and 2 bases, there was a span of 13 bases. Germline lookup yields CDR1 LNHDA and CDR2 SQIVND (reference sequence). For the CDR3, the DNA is TGTGCCAGTAGTATCCCAAACCGGGACAACTATGGCTACACCTTC. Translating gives CASSIPNRDNYGYTF.

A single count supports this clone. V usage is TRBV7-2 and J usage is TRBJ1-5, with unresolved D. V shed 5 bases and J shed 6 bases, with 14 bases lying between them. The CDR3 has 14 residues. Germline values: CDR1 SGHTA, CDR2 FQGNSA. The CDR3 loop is CASSPRGGSQPQHF. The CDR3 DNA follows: TGTGCCAGCAGCCCGCGGGGTGGGAGTCAGCCCCAGCATTTT.

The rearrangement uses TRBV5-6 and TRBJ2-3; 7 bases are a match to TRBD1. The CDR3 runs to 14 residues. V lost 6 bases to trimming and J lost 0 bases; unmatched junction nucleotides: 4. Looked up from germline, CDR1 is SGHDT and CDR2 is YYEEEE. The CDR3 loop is CASKGGLSTDTQYF. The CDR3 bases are TGTGCCAGCAAAGGGGGCCTTAGCACAGATACGCAGTATTTT.

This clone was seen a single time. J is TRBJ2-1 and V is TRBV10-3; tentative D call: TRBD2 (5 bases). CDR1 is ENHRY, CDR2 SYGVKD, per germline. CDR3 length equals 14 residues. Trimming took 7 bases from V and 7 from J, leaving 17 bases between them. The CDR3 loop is CAINPGEGSNEQFF. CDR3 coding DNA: TGTGCCATCAACCCCGGTGAGGGCTCAAATGAGCAGTTCTTC.